A selection of T cell receptor beta chains follows, all from one sample in a study of T cells after yellow fever vaccination. Using its own MiXCR run on the 5' RACE reads, TCRdb lists one record per CDR3 protein. The sample yields 300,000 to 350,000 distinct CDR3 sequences, 3.5% to 4.5% seen once. The input for sequencing was PBMCs, taken 15 days after the yellow fever booster vaccination. The receptors were sampled from a man younger than 30 who received the YFV17D yellow fever vaccine. CDR3s include the opening cysteine and the closing phenylalanine or tryptophan. The order of the fields is clone size, V gene, D gene, J gene, CDR3 protein, CDR3 DNA. The D gene is left open where the match is weak. The size of a clone is reported for some rows only, either as once, few or many, or as a class for expanded clones.

clone size: NA
V gene: TRBV12-3/TRBV12-4
D gene: NA
J gene: TRBJ1-4
CDR3 protein: CASSHYNEKLFF
CDR3 DNA: TGTGCCAGCAGCCACTATAATGAAAAACTGTTTTTT

clone size: few
V gene: TRBV6-6
D gene: NA
J gene: TRBJ2-2
CDR3 protein: CASLLPNTGELFF
CDR3 DNA: TGTGCCAGCCTGCTTCCGAACACCGGGGAGCTGTTTTTT

clone size: many
V gene: TRBV12-3/TRBV12-4
D gene: NA
J gene: TRBJ1-1
CDR3 protein: CASTQSGAWNTEAFF
CDR3 DNA: TGTGCCAGCACCCAGTCCGGGGCTTGGAACACTGAAGCTTTCTTT

clone size: NA
V gene: TRBV2
D gene: NA
J gene: TRBJ2-7
CDR3 protein: CASSEAVDEQYF
CDR3 DNA: TGTGCCAGCAGTGAAGCTGTCGACGAGCAGTACTTC

clone size: NA
V gene: TRBV10-3
D gene: NA
J gene: TRBJ1-5
CDR3 protein: CAISESGGHPQPQHF
CDR3 DNA: TGTGCCATCAGTGAGTCGGGGGGACATCCTCAGCCCCAGCATTTT

clone size: NA
V gene: TRBV6-1
D gene: NA
J gene: TRBJ1-6
CDR3 protein: CASTTQEGSPLHF
CDR3 DNA: TGTGCCAGCACGACCCAGGAGGGGTCACCCCTCCACTTT

clone size: many
V gene: TRBV20-1
D gene: TRBD1
J gene: TRBJ1-6
CDR3 protein: CSARRQGPGSPLHF
CDR3 DNA: TGCAGTGCCCGACGACAGGGTCCAGGTTCACCCCTCCACTTT

clone size: few
V gene: TRBV7-9
D gene: NA
J gene: TRBJ1-2
CDR3 protein: CASSLGRARNYGYTF
CDR3 DNA: TGTGCCAGCAGCTTAGGAAGGGCCCGCAACTATGGCTACACCTTC

clone size: NA
V gene: TRBV20-1
D gene: NA
J gene: TRBJ2-3
CDR3 protein: CSARMRNTDTQYF
CDR3 DNA: TGCAGTGCTAGAATGAGAAACACAGATACGCAGTATTTT

clone size: NA
V gene: TRBV7-2
D gene: TRBD1
J gene: TRBJ1-5
CDR3 protein: CASSPQTGNNQPQHF
CDR3 DNA: TGTGCCAGCAGCCCACAGACAGGGAACAATCAGCCCCAGCATTTT

clone size: many
V gene: TRBV7-3
D gene: NA
J gene: TRBJ2-3
CDR3 protein: CASSLWGGRDTQYF
CDR3 DNA: TGTGCCAGCAGCTTATGGGGGGGCAGGGATACGCAGTATTTT

clone size: few
V gene: TRBV30
D gene: TRBD1
J gene: TRBJ1-1
CDR3 protein: CAWRRQGWTEAFF
CDR3 DNA: TGTGCCTGGAGAAGACAGGGCTGGACTGAAGCTTTCTTT

clone size: many
V gene: TRBV10-2
D gene: NA
J gene: TRBJ2-3
CDR3 protein: CASSESWKRQDTQYF
CDR3 DNA: TGCGCCAGCAGTGAGTCGTGGAAGCGGCAAGATACGCAGTATTTT

clone size: NA
V gene: TRBV14
D gene: NA
J gene: TRBJ2-7
CDR3 protein: CASSPIHLTTYEQYF
CDR3 DNA: TGTGCCAGCAGCCCAATACACTTGACAACCTACGAGCAGTACTTC

clone size: few
V gene: TRBV15
D gene: TRBD1
J gene: TRBJ1-5
CDR3 protein: CATSRDLGWQTGGSNQPQHF
CDR3 DNA: TGTGCCACCAGCAGAGATCTTGGTTGGCAGACAGGGGGGAGCAATCAGCCCCAGCATTTT

clone size: NA
V gene: TRBV20-1
D gene: TRBD1
J gene: TRBJ1-4
CDR3 protein: CSALGDRSNEKLFF
CDR3 DNA: TGCAGTGCTCTCGGGGACAGATCTAATGAAAAACTGTTTTTT

clone size: few
V gene: TRBV7-6
D gene: NA
J gene: TRBJ1-2
CDR3 protein: CASSPTETYGYTF
CDR3 DNA: TGTGCCAGCAGCCCTACAGAGACTTATGGCTACACCTTC

clone size: many
V gene: TRBV4-1
D gene: NA
J gene: TRBJ2-5
CDR3 protein: CASSQGLGKETQYF
CDR3 DNA: TGCGCCAGCAGCCAAGGGCTGGGGAAGGAGACCCAGTACTTC

clone size: NA
V gene: TRBV10-2
D gene: NA
J gene: TRBJ1-1
CDR3 protein: CAIKTPEGMNTEAFF
CDR3 DNA: TGCGCCATCAAAACCCCGGAGGGGATGAACACTGAAGCTTTCTTT

clone size: many
V gene: TRBV7-3
D gene: TRBD2
J gene: TRBJ2-1
CDR3 protein: CASSSTGLAGLGYYNEQFF
CDR3 DNA: TGTGCCAGCAGCTCCACGGGACTAGCGGGACTAGGCTACTACAATGAGCAGTTCTTC

clone size: many
V gene: TRBV7-3
D gene: NA
J gene: TRBJ2-1
CDR3 protein: CASSLNSGSSYNEQFF
CDR3 DNA: TGTGCCAGCAGCTTAAATTCGGGGAGCTCCTACAATGAGCAGTTCTTC

clone size: many
V gene: TRBV20-1
D gene: NA
J gene: TRBJ1-6
CDR3 protein: CSARIGQVDSPLHF
CDR3 DNA: TGCAGTGCTAGGATCGGCCAGGTCGATTCACCCCTCCACTTT

clone size: few
V gene: TRBV7-9
D gene: NA
J gene: TRBJ2-1
CDR3 protein: CASSAAGAYNEQFF
CDR3 DNA: TGTGCCAGCAGCGCTGCGGGGGCTTACAATGAGCAGTTCTTC

clone size: many
V gene: TRBV20-1
D gene: TRBD1
J gene: TRBJ1-1
CDR3 protein: CSARLGQGTEAFF
CDR3 DNA: TGCAGTGCTAGACTGGGACAGGGAACTGAAGCTTTCTTT

clone size: many
V gene: TRBV4-2
D gene: NA
J gene: TRBJ2-1
CDR3 protein: CASSQEARASYNEQFF
CDR3 DNA: TGTGCCAGCAGCCAAGAAGCCAGGGCATCCTACAATGAGCAGTTCTTC

clone size: few
V gene: TRBV27
D gene: TRBD1
J gene: TRBJ1-2
CDR3 protein: CASSAPGGWGYTF
CDR3 DNA: TGTGCCAGCAGTGCCCCAGGGGGCTGGGGCTACACCTTC

clone size: NA
V gene: TRBV7-8
D gene: NA
J gene: TRBJ1-4
CDR3 protein: CASTTGWSNNEKLFF
CDR3 DNA: TGTGCCAGCACCACCGGATGGAGCAATAATGAAAAACTGTTTTTT

clone size: few
V gene: TRBV5-1
D gene: NA
J gene: TRBJ2-5
CDR3 protein: CASSLGEPQETQYF
CDR3 DNA: TGCGCCAGCAGCTTGGGGGAGCCCCAAGAGACCCAGTACTTC

clone size: few
V gene: TRBV29-1
D gene: NA
J gene: TRBJ1-2
CDR3 protein: CSVERGRVRGDGYTF
CDR3 DNA: TGCAGCGTTGAAAGGGGCAGGGTGAGAGGGGATGGCTACACCTTC

clone size: few
V gene: TRBV10-3
D gene: NA
J gene: TRBJ1-5
CDR3 protein: CASEPGRGQPQHF
CDR3 DNA: TGTGCCAGCGAACCGGGGCGGGGTCAGCCCCAGCATTTT

clone size: many
V gene: TRBV5-1
D gene: NA
J gene: TRBJ1-1
CDR3 protein: CASSIQRNTEAFF
CDR3 DNA: TGCGCCAGCAGCATTCAGAGGAACACTGAAGCTTTCTTT

clone size: few
V gene: TRBV10-2
D gene: TRBD1
J gene: TRBJ2-6
CDR3 protein: CASSDTGAGANVLTF
CDR3 DNA: TGCGCCAGCAGTGACACAGGGGCCGGGGCCAACGTCCTGACTTTC

clone size: many
V gene: TRBV20-1
D gene: TRBD2
J gene: TRBJ2-4
CDR3 protein: CSARDRRAGALVDIQYF
CDR3 DNA: TGCAGTGCTAGAGATCGGCGAGCGGGGGCTTTAGTTGACATTCAGTACTTC

clone size: few
V gene: TRBV7-2
D gene: NA
J gene: TRBJ1-5
CDR3 protein: CASSPGAGSNQPQHF
CDR3 DNA: TGTGCCAGCAGCCCAGGAGCCGGTAGCAATCAGCCCCAGCATTTT

clone size: NA
V gene: TRBV5-4
D gene: NA
J gene: TRBJ2-4
CDR3 protein: CASSLAGPKNIQYF
CDR3 DNA: TGTGCCAGCAGCTTGGCCGGCCCCAAAAACATTCAGTACTTC

clone size: many
V gene: TRBV10-3
D gene: NA
J gene: TRBJ2-1
CDR3 protein: CATDGENEQFF
CDR3 DNA: TGTGCCACGGACGGGGAAAATGAGCAGTTCTTC

clone size: many
V gene: TRBV20-1
D gene: TRBD1
J gene: TRBJ2-5
CDR3 protein: CSARSWTGLETQYF
CDR3 DNA: TGCAGTGCTAGATCCTGGACAGGGCTAGAGACCCAGTACTTC

clone size: few
V gene: TRBV5-1
D gene: NA
J gene: TRBJ2-7
CDR3 protein: CASSASAGDYEQYF
CDR3 DNA: TGCGCCAGCAGCGCATCGGCGGGTGATTACGAGCAGTACTTC

clone size: many
V gene: TRBV5-1
D gene: TRBD1
J gene: TRBJ2-7
CDR3 protein: CASSQDRTVYEQYF
CDR3 DNA: TGCGCCAGCAGCCAGGACAGGACCGTCTACGAGCAGTACTTC

clone size: many
V gene: TRBV7-2
D gene: NA
J gene: TRBJ2-2
CDR3 protein: CASSLTISTGELFF
CDR3 DNA: TGTGCCAGCAGCTTGACGATAAGCACCGGGGAGCTGTTTTTT

clone size: many
V gene: TRBV6-5
D gene: NA
J gene: TRBJ1-2
CDR3 protein: CASSQETYLYGYTF
CDR3 DNA: TGTGCCAGCAGTCAGGAAACGTACCTATATGGCTACACCTTC

clone size: many
V gene: TRBV6-6
D gene: NA
J gene: TRBJ1-2
CDR3 protein: CASTLITRGVGYGYTF
CDR3 DNA: TGTGCCAGCACCTTAATTACCAGAGGGGTCGGCTATGGCTACACCTTC

clone size: medium-sized
V gene: TRBV5-1
D gene: TRBD1
J gene: TRBJ1-1
CDR3 protein: CASSLGDRGKAFF
CDR3 DNA: TGCGCCAGCAGCTTGGGCGACAGGGGGAAAGCTTTCTTT

clone size: many
V gene: TRBV10-3
D gene: TRBD2
J gene: TRBJ2-1
CDR3 protein: CAISESVAGGNNEQFF
CDR3 DNA: TGTGCCATCAGTGAGTCGGTAGCGGGGGGAAACAATGAGCAGTTCTTC

clone size: NA
V gene: TRBV5-4
D gene: TRBD2
J gene: TRBJ2-3
CDR3 protein: CASSSSGTTSDTQYF
CDR3 DNA: TGTGCCAGCAGCAGCTCCGGGACTACGTCGGATACGCAGTATTTT